The clone carrying this T cell receptor beta chain appeared a few times. Its antigen is not known. The data originate from a study of cytomegalovirus exposure and HLA in healthy donors. Study background: A preliminary data release comprised around 85 million unique TCRs obtained from HLA-typed donors. Study-level results: Some V segments, including TRBV6-2 and TRBV6-3, were excluded as indistinguishable.

Trimming shortened V by 6 bases and J by 5 bases, and 10 bases separated the two germline ends. The CDR3 is made up of 12 amino acids. Germline loops: CDR1 MNHEY, CDR2 SVGAGI. 13 Jbeta primers and 60 Vbeta primers were used for the PCR. Produced via immunoSEQ multiplex PCR; TCRdb's table is partial and in-frame only. Here the sample spans under 200,000 clones, over 9.5% being singletons. Material for sequencing was PBMCs. The origin of this receptor is a man over 45 in good health and CMV-seropositive. J is TRBJ1-2 and V is TRBV6-5; no definite D call. The CDR3 DNA is TGTGCCAGCAGGTTAGATTCATATGGCTACACCTTC. Amino acid sequence: CASRLDSYGYTF.